This passage covers 16 T cell receptor beta chains from one sample sequenced in a study of T-cell memory formation after mild COVID-19. MiXCR was run by TCRdb on the 5' RACE reads, yielding one entry per CDR3 protein. The sample yields around 320,000 distinct CDR3 sequences, approximately 29% seen once. Source material: PBMCs or a T cell subset sorted from them (not recorded which). The receptors stem from an adult woman who had mild COVID-19 (a few samples of this study predate the infection). Cell type and time point are not known.

This chain connects TRBV10-3 to TRBJ2-1, with D unresolved. CDR1 is ENHRY, CDR2 SYGVKD, per germline. With 8 bases removed from V and 0 bases from J, the gap between germline ends came to 11 bases. The CDR3 totals 14 residues. The CDR3 nucleotides are TGTGCCATCGGTCAGAGAAGCTCCTACAATGAGCAGTTCTTC. Its translation: CAIGQRSSYNEQFF.

J is TRBJ1-1 and V is TRBV18; D is uncertain. Germline values: CDR1 KGHSH, CDR2 LQKENI. V was pared by 8 bases and J by 0 bases, with 13 bases between. This CDR3 comprises 14 residues. In DNA form, the CDR3 reads TGTGCCAGCAAAGAGGGCATAATGAACACTGAAGCTTTCTTT. Translated, it gives CASKEGIMNTEAFF.

This chain connects TRBV9 to TRBJ2-1; the match to TRBD2 covers 9 bases. CDR1 and CDR2 from the germline V gene are SGDLS and YYNGEE. There are 15 residues in the CDR3. Losses at the gene ends were 1 base for V and 8 bases for J; bases not matched to a gene: 7. In nucleotides, the CDR3 is TGTGCCAGCAGCGTATCTTGGGGACTAGCCTATGAGCAGTTCTTC. It specifies CASSVSWGLAYEQFF.

J is TRBJ2-1 and V is TRBV20-1; D remains unclear. Deletions cut 6 bases from V and 10 bases from J, with 13 bases between. In germline, CDR1 is DFQATT, CDR2 SNEGSKA (reference sequence). This CDR3 contains 11 residues. CDR3 residues: CSALTQREQFF. In DNA, the CDR3 is TGCAGTGCGCTGACTCAGCGAGAGCAGTTCTTC.

The V and J genes are TRBV29-1 and TRBJ1-1; perhaps TRBD1 as D (5 bases). Per germline, CDR1 SQVTM and CDR2 ANQGSEA. This CDR3 is built from 15 residues. V was shortened by 6 bases and J by 1 base, with 18 bases between the two germline ends. The CDR3 is CSVPDEPTANTEAFF. In DNA form, the CDR3 reads TGCAGCGTGCCTGACGAACCGACAGCGAACACTGAAGCTTTCTTT.

This clonotype was picked up a small number of times. The gene calls are TRBV15 and TRBJ2-6; no clear D gene. The V and J ends lost 5 bases and 0 bases respectively, with 8 bases between them. This CDR3 spans 15 amino acids. Germline CDR1 LNHNV, CDR2 YYDKDF (reference sequence). Written as DNA, the CDR3 is TGTGCCACCAGCTCCTCACGCTCTGGGGCCAACGTCCTGACTTTC. Protein: CATSSSRSGANVLTF.

The table lists this clonotype with a few counts. The chain uses TRBV7-2 and TRBJ1-5, with D possibly matching TRBD1 (5 bases). CDR1 SGHTA and CDR2 FQGNSA come from the germline V gene. With 3 bases removed from V and 0 bases from J, the gap between germline ends came to 9 bases. This CDR3 is 15 amino acids long. As DNA, the CDR3 is TGTGCCAGCAGCTTCGGGACGGATAGCAATCAGCCCCAGCATTTT. Translation gives CASSFGTDSNQPQHF.

In this sample, this clonotype turned up many times. This sequence joins TRBV12-3 or TRBV12-4 and TRBJ2-3, with TRBD2 identical over 7 bases. Trimming removed 4 bases from V and 1 base from J; junction bases left unmatched: 2. This CDR3 comprises 14 residues. The CDR3 DNA follows: TGTGCCAGCAGTTGGAGCGGGGGCACAGATACGCAGTATTTT. Its protein is CASSWSGGTDTQYF.

This clonotype turned up a few times. The chain couples TRBV29-1 to TRBJ1-2; TRBD1 aligns across 8 bases. Germline V gene lookup returns CDR1 SQVTM and CDR2 ANQGSEA. V lost 0 bases, J lost 2 bases, and 5 bases stayed unmatched. The CDR3 is made up of 15 amino acids. CDR3 DNA: TGCAGCGTTGAAGATTGGGCAGGGGGCAACTATGGCTACACCTTC. Protein sequence: CSVEDWAGGNYGYTF.

This chain uses TRBV28 with TRBJ2-3; 8 nucleotides align to TRBD1. Germline V CDR1 and CDR2: MDHEN, SYDVKM. The CDR3 consists of 17 residues. After removal of 1 base from V and 0 bases from J, the junction contained 6 bases not matched to a gene. CDR3 nucleotide sequence: TGTGCCAGCAGTTTATCCGCAGGGGGCCTTAGCACAGATACGCAGTATTTT. Residues: CASSLSAGGLSTDTQYF.

This clonotype appeared many times. V gene TRBV12-3 or TRBV12-4 combines with J gene TRBJ2-3; the D gene is possibly TRBD2 (6 bases). This CDR3 contains 15 residues. Trimming cost V 5 bases and J 0 bases, with 12 bases left between them. The CDR3 region is CASSLGLLSTDTQYF. The CDR3 DNA reads as TGTGCCAGCAGTCTGGGACTGCTTAGCACAGATACGCAGTATTTT.

V usage is TRBV7-6 and J usage is TRBJ1-1; tentatively, D is TRBD1 (6 bases). V lost 5 bases to trimming and J lost 4 bases, with 17 bases between them. Germline V gives CDR1 SGHVS, CDR2 FNYEAQ. CDR3 size: 15 residues. The CDR3 DNA reads as TGTGCCAGCAGCCCGGGACAAACGACCTTCACTGAAGCTTTCTTT. Translated, it gives CASSPGQTTFTEAFF. Variable domain in full (rest from reference TRBV7-6 and TRBJ1-1): GAGVSQSPRYKVTKRGQDVALRCDPISGHVSLYWYRQALGQGPEFLTYFNYEAQQDKSGLPNDRFSAERPEGSISTLTIQRTEQRDSAMYRCASSPGQTTFTEAFFGQGTRLTVV.

The gene calls are TRBV15 and TRBJ2-7; no clear D. The CDR3 covers 12 residues. Trimming shortened V by 0 bases and J by 8 bases, and 8 bases separated the two germline ends. Germline lookup yields CDR1 LNHNV and CDR2 YYDKDF (reference sequence). The chain's CDR3 is CATSRDQLQQYF. CDR3 nucleotides: TGTGCCACCAGCAGAGATCAACTCCAGCAGTACTTC.

The rearrangement joins TRBV5-6 to TRBJ2-3; possible D gene TRBD2, 6 bases. CDR3 length equals 14 residues. V dropped 4 bases and J dropped 8 bases, with 17 bases sitting between them. In germline, CDR1 is SGHDT, CDR2 YYEEEE. Written as DNA, the CDR3 is TGTGCCAGCAGCGGGACTCCGCTTCCTGGTACGCAGTATTTT. It encodes CASSGTPLPGTQYF.

This clonotype was found a few times. V gene TRBV12-3 or TRBV12-4 combines with J gene TRBJ2-3; no clear D gene. The CDR3 is 15 amino acids. V lost 2 bases and J lost 2, with 11 bases in between. DNA of the CDR3: TGTGCCAGCAGTTTAAGGTCTATGATCACAGATACGCAGTATTTT. Translation: CASSLRSMITDTQYF.

This clonotype occurred once. This chain connects TRBV30 to TRBJ2-5, with a tentative D call TRBD1 (6 bases). Germline-derived CDR1 and CDR2 are GTSNPN and SVGIG (reference sequence). Between the trimmed V and J ends, which lost 3 bases and 4 bases, there was a span of 18 bases. The CDR3 contains 15 residues. The CDR3 reads CAWRNADRITETQYF. DNA for the CDR3: TGTGCCTGGAGAAACGCCGACAGGATAACAGAGACCCAGTACTTC.